This TCR beta chain derives from a study of Tregs in tolerant kidney transplant recipients. Recipients received nonmyeloablative bone marrow transplants from related graft donors, with transient mixed chimerism. CD4+CD25+CD127- Tregs, CD4+CD25- non-Tregs, CD4 and CD8 cells were sorted. From germline, CDR1 is MNHEY and CDR2 SVGAGI. The V gene end was trimmed by 6 bases and the J gene end by 8 bases; junction bases not matched to a gene: 7. The CDR3 covers 14 residues. Study conclusions and caveats: Some patients' samples used different primers over time, so nucleotide sequences weren't comparable. In tolerant patients, donor-specific Tregs outgrew total Tregs, suggesting antigen-driven expansion. The small number of patients limits these findings pending further validation.

To note about this clone: Its antigen is not identified.

Profiled with immunoSEQ multiplex PCR; TCRdb holds only in-frame clones, not every one. This table has approximately 81,000 clones, 90% to 95% appearing once. The TCR was taken from a human patient who received a combined kidney and bone marrow transplant. A share of the T cells may be of graft donor origin. The input for sequencing was CD4+ T cells from blood (PBMCs), taken 24 months after the transplant. This rearrangement joins TRBV6-5 to TRBJ1-4, with 9 bases aligning to TRBD1. DNA of the CDR3: TGTGCCAGCAGGAAGACAGGGGGGGGAGAAAAACTGTTTTTT. This codes for CASRKTGGGEKLFF.